The rows below give T cell receptor beta chains drawn from one sample of a study of long-term antiretroviral therapy in people with HIV. Libraries were prepared by immunoSEQ multiplex PCR; TCRdb keeps only in-frame clonotypes and omits some of them. There are 20,000 to 30,000 clones in the sample; roughly 79% occur only once, and about 16% lies in the top ten. This specimen consisted of unsorted PBMCs, obtained at the start of antiretroviral therapy, before treatment. These receptors were obtained from a young woman with HIV. CDR3s include the opening cysteine and the closing phenylalanine or tryptophan. Each record gives: clone size, V gene, D gene, J gene, CDR3 DNA, CDR3 protein. A D gene is named only where the DNA matches it firmly. A row's size may be missing; if present it is once, few, many or a size class.

abundance: few
v_gene: TRBV14
d_gene: -
j_gene: TRBJ1-3
CDR3nt: TGTGCCAGCAGCCAACTGGGCTCTGGAAACACCATATATTTT
CDR3aa: CASSQLGSGNTIYF

abundance: -
v_gene: TRBV5-1
d_gene: -
j_gene: TRBJ1-4
CDR3nt: TGCGCCAGCAGCTCCTCGGGGGCGGATGAAAAACTGTTTTTT
CDR3aa: CASSSSGADEKLFF

abundance: -
v_gene: TRBV29-1
d_gene: -
j_gene: TRBJ2-5
CDR3nt: TGCAGCGTTGCAAGGGGAGAGGAGACCCAGTACTTC
CDR3aa: CSVARGEETQYF

abundance: few
v_gene: TRBV19
d_gene: -
j_gene: TRBJ1-5
CDR3nt: TGTGCCAGTAGTATAGGACGGCAGCCCCAGCATTTT
CDR3aa: CASSIGRQPQHF

abundance: -
v_gene: TRBV19
d_gene: TRBD1
j_gene: TRBJ1-1
CDR3nt: TGTGCCAGTAGTAAGGGGACAGGGACACTCAGGATGAACACTGAAGCTTTCTTT
CDR3aa: CASSKGTGTLRMNTEAFF

abundance: -
v_gene: TRBV25-1
d_gene: TRBD2
j_gene: TRBJ2-3
CDR3nt: TGTGCCAGCAGTAAGACTAGCGGGGGGAGCACAGATACGCAGTATTTT
CDR3aa: CASSKTSGGSTDTQYF

abundance: once
v_gene: TRBV7-9
d_gene: -
j_gene: TRBJ1-1
CDR3nt: TGTGCCAGCAGCTTACAGGTGAGGAACACTGAAGCTTTCTTT
CDR3aa: CASSLQVRNTEAFF

abundance: -
v_gene: TRBV28
d_gene: TRBD2
j_gene: TRBJ2-7
CDR3nt: TGTGCCAGCAGTCCGGGACTAGCGGCATCCTACGAGCAGTACTTC
CDR3aa: CASSPGLAASYEQYF

abundance: -
v_gene: TRBV7-9
d_gene: TRBD1
j_gene: TRBJ2-7
CDR3nt: TGTGCCAGCAAATTAGGACAGGGCGGCTCCTACGAGCAGTACTTC
CDR3aa: CASKLGQGGSYEQYF

abundance: -
v_gene: TRBV20-1
d_gene: -
j_gene: TRBJ2-5
CDR3nt: TGCAGTGCTAAGGGTGTGGAGACCCAGTACTTC
CDR3aa: CSAKGVETQYF

abundance: -
v_gene: TRBV7-3
d_gene: TRBD1
j_gene: TRBJ1-2
CDR3nt: TGTGCCAGCAGCCGACAGGGCAGTGGCTACACCTTC
CDR3aa: CASSRQGSGYTF

abundance: -
v_gene: TRBV28
d_gene: TRBD2
j_gene: TRBJ2-2
CDR3nt: TGTGCCAGCAGTATACTAGCGGCGGGCGGGGAGCTGTTTTTT
CDR3aa: CASSILAAGGELFF

abundance: -
v_gene: TRBV7-8
d_gene: -
j_gene: TRBJ2-3
CDR3nt: TGTGCCAGCCGTCGGGGGACGGGACCTACAGATACGCAGTATTTT
CDR3aa: CASRRGTGPTDTQYF

abundance: -
v_gene: TRBV5-4
d_gene: -
j_gene: TRBJ2-7
CDR3nt: TGTGCCAGCAGCTTTGACCGGTACGAGCAGTACTTC
CDR3aa: CASSFDRYEQYF

abundance: -
v_gene: TRBV5-8
d_gene: -
j_gene: TRBJ2-7
CDR3nt: TGTGCCAGCAGCTTGTACGGGGGCTCCTACGAGCAGTACTTC
CDR3aa: CASSLYGGSYEQYF

abundance: -
v_gene: TRBV25-1
d_gene: -
j_gene: TRBJ1-5
CDR3nt: TGTGCCAGCAGTGAAAATAGTTGGGTTGGGAAGCCCCAGCATTTT
CDR3aa: CASSENSWVGKPQHF

abundance: medium-sized
v_gene: TRBV19
d_gene: -
j_gene: TRBJ2-1
CDR3nt: TGTGCCAGTAGTATAGGTCTTAACAGCTACAATGAGCAGTTCTTC
CDR3aa: CASSIGLNSYNEQFF

abundance: -
v_gene: TRBV9
d_gene: TRBD1
j_gene: TRBJ2-3
CDR3nt: TGTGCCAGCAGCTCTGACTACAGGGGGCTCGGCACAGATACGCAGTATTTT
CDR3aa: CASSSDYRGLGTDTQYF

abundance: -
v_gene: TRBV29-1
d_gene: -
j_gene: TRBJ1-1
CDR3nt: TGCAGCCTGAGGAAAGATGGAACTGAAGCTTTCTTT
CDR3aa: CSLRKDGTEAFF

abundance: -
v_gene: TRBV9
d_gene: TRBD2
j_gene: TRBJ2-5
CDR3nt: TGTGCCAGCAGCGTAAGCGGGGGCGGGCAAGAGACCCAGTACTTC
CDR3aa: CASSVSGGGQETQYF

abundance: -
v_gene: TRBV5-6
d_gene: -
j_gene: TRBJ1-5
CDR3nt: TGTGCCAGCAGCTTTCCGGGTCAGCCCCAGCATTTT
CDR3aa: CASSFPGQPQHF

abundance: -
v_gene: TRBV5-1
d_gene: -
j_gene: TRBJ2-3
CDR3nt: TGCGCCAGCAGCGTGTGGGGTTCAGATACGCAGTATTTT
CDR3aa: CASSVWGSDTQYF

abundance: -
v_gene: TRBV7-9
d_gene: -
j_gene: TRBJ1-1
CDR3nt: TGTGCCAGCAGCTTCTTGTTAAACACTGAAGCTTTCTTT
CDR3aa: CASSFLLNTEAFF

abundance: -
v_gene: TRBV7-9
d_gene: -
j_gene: TRBJ2-7
CDR3nt: TGTGCCAGCAGCTTACAAGCATATGACGGGGAGCAGTACTTC
CDR3aa: CASSLQAYDGEQYF

abundance: once
v_gene: TRBV4-1
d_gene: -
j_gene: TRBJ1-2
CDR3nt: TGCGCCAGCAGCCAAGACCCAGACGGATTCTATGGCTACACCTTC
CDR3aa: CASSQDPDGFYGYTF

abundance: -
v_gene: TRBV5-1
d_gene: TRBD1
j_gene: TRBJ1-4
CDR3nt: TGCGCCAGCAGTACCGGACAGGGTAATGAAAAACTGTTTTTT
CDR3aa: CASSTGQGNEKLFF

abundance: once
v_gene: TRBV6-5
d_gene: -
j_gene: TRBJ2-7
CDR3nt: TGTGCCAGCAGTTCGACCAAAAGAGGGTACGAGCAGTACTTC
CDR3aa: CASSSTKRGYEQYF

abundance: -
v_gene: TRBV18
d_gene: -
j_gene: TRBJ1-5
CDR3nt: TGTGCCAGCTCACCTGAAAACAGCAATAGCAATCAGCCCCAGCATTTT
CDR3aa: CASSPENSNSNQPQHF

abundance: -
v_gene: TRBV19
d_gene: -
j_gene: TRBJ1-1
CDR3nt: TGTGCCAGTACCCCATGGGAGGGCAAGACTGAAGCTTTCTTT
CDR3aa: CASTPWEGKTEAFF

abundance: -
v_gene: TRBV27
d_gene: -
j_gene: TRBJ2-1
CDR3nt: TGTGCCAGCAGTTTGAGTCTAGCAGCCTACAATGAGCAGTTCTTC
CDR3aa: CASSLSLAAYNEQFF

abundance: -
v_gene: TRBV6-5
d_gene: -
j_gene: TRBJ1-1
CDR3nt: TGTGCCAGCAGTTACGGCGTTGCAGAGAATCTTGAAGCTTTCTTT
CDR3aa: CASSYGVAENLEAFF

abundance: once
v_gene: TRBV6-4
d_gene: -
j_gene: TRBJ1-1
CDR3nt: TGTGCCAGCAGTGACTCGAGTAATGACGAAGCTTTCTTT
CDR3aa: CASSDSSNDEAFF

abundance: -
v_gene: TRBV9
d_gene: -
j_gene: TRBJ2-2
CDR3nt: TGTGCCAGCAGCGTCCCCAGGGGCGTCACGAACACCGGGGAGCTGTTTTTT
CDR3aa: CASSVPRGVTNTGELFF

abundance: -
v_gene: TRBV18
d_gene: -
j_gene: TRBJ2-7
CDR3nt: TGTGCCAGCTCACCAAAGACGGGAGCCCTCTACGAGCAGTACTTC
CDR3aa: CASSPKTGALYEQYF

abundance: few
v_gene: TRBV4-3
d_gene: -
j_gene: TRBJ2-5
CDR3nt: TGCGCCAGCAGCCAAGATATTGGGACTCCTAGTTTTTGGACCCAGTACTTC
CDR3aa: CASSQDIGTPSFWTQYF

abundance: once
v_gene: TRBV19
d_gene: -
j_gene: TRBJ2-5
CDR3nt: TGTGCCAGTAGTATTAGTCAGGCCCAAGAGACCCAGTACTTC
CDR3aa: CASSISQAQETQYF

abundance: large
v_gene: TRBV5-4
d_gene: TRBD1
j_gene: TRBJ2-7
CDR3nt: TGTGCCAGCAGCTTAAGGGGGCAGGGTTTCTACGAGCAGTACTTC
CDR3aa: CASSLRGQGFYEQYF

abundance: once
v_gene: TRBV11-2
d_gene: -
j_gene: TRBJ2-1
CDR3nt: TGTGCCAGCAGCTTTATCTGGGGGGGCGGGAATGAGCAGTTCTTC
CDR3aa: CASSFIWGGGNEQFF

abundance: -
v_gene: TRBV27
d_gene: -
j_gene: TRBJ1-5
CDR3nt: TGTGCCAGCAGTTTCGGGGCCAATCAGCCCCAGCATTTT
CDR3aa: CASSFGANQPQHF

abundance: -
v_gene: TRBV29-1
d_gene: -
j_gene: TRBJ2-3
CDR3nt: TGCAGCGTTGAAGACCCGACAGATACGCAGTATTTT
CDR3aa: CSVEDPTDTQYF

abundance: -
v_gene: TRBV6-1
d_gene: TRBD1
j_gene: TRBJ1-1
CDR3nt: TGTGCCAGCAGTGACCAGCCGGGACAGGGGGCGTACACTGAAGCTTTCTTT
CDR3aa: CASSDQPGQGAYTEAFF

abundance: -
v_gene: TRBV9
d_gene: TRBD2
j_gene: TRBJ2-3
CDR3nt: TGTGCCAGCAGCGTAGTGAGCGGGGGGGCAGATACGCAGTATTTT
CDR3aa: CASSVVSGGADTQYF

abundance: -
v_gene: TRBV5-6
d_gene: TRBD1
j_gene: TRBJ1-1
CDR3nt: TGTGCCAGCAGCTGGGGACAGGTGAACACTGAAGCTTTCTTT
CDR3aa: CASSWGQVNTEAFF

abundance: -
v_gene: TRBV11-3
d_gene: TRBD1
j_gene: TRBJ1-1
CDR3nt: TGTGCCAGCAGCCTTGGGACAGGCGCTGAAGCTTTCTTT
CDR3aa: CASSLGTGAEAFF

abundance: -
v_gene: TRBV5-1
d_gene: -
j_gene: TRBJ1-4
CDR3nt: TGCGCCAGCAGCTTGGAAGCGGGGGATGAAAAACTGTTTTTT
CDR3aa: CASSLEAGDEKLFF

abundance: -
v_gene: TRBV15
d_gene: TRBD1
j_gene: TRBJ2-1
CDR3nt: TGTGCCACCAGACAGGGGAAAGCGTACAATGAGCAGTTCTTC
CDR3aa: CATRQGKAYNEQFF

abundance: -
v_gene: TRBV19
d_gene: -
j_gene: TRBJ1-6
CDR3nt: TGTGCCAGTAGTAGGAATCGACAGGAGGATTCACCCCTCCACTTT
CDR3aa: CASSRNRQEDSPLHF

abundance: -
v_gene: TRBV11-2
d_gene: TRBD2
j_gene: TRBJ2-3
CDR3nt: TGTGCCAGCAGCTCAACTAGCGCCACAGATACGCAGTATTTT
CDR3aa: CASSSTSATDTQYF

abundance: -
v_gene: TRBV11-1
d_gene: TRBD2
j_gene: TRBJ2-5
CDR3nt: TGTGCCAGCAGCTCTAGACTAGCGGGGGAGACCCAGTACTTC
CDR3aa: CASSSRLAGETQYF

abundance: once
v_gene: TRBV2
d_gene: -
j_gene: TRBJ2-1
CDR3nt: TGTGCCAGCAGTGAATCCCGGGACTCCTCGGGGTTCTTC
CDR3aa: CASSESRDSSGFF

abundance: -
v_gene: TRBV10-3
d_gene: -
j_gene: TRBJ2-1
CDR3nt: TGTGCCATCAGTGAGCTCGTAAATGAGCAGTTCTTC
CDR3aa: CAISELVNEQFF

abundance: -
v_gene: TRBV5-1
d_gene: TRBD2
j_gene: TRBJ2-3
CDR3nt: TGCGCCAGCAGCTTAACTAGCGGGAGGGGCACAGATACGCAGTATTTT
CDR3aa: CASSLTSGRGTDTQYF

abundance: few
v_gene: TRBV9
d_gene: TRBD1
j_gene: TRBJ1-1
CDR3nt: TGTGCCAGCAGCGCAATGGGACAGGCAAACACTGAAGCTTTCTTT
CDR3aa: CASSAMGQANTEAFF

abundance: -
v_gene: TRBV13
d_gene: -
j_gene: TRBJ2-3
CDR3nt: TGTGCCAGCACTCCCCCGGGGCACGATACGCAGTATTTT
CDR3aa: CASTPPGHDTQYF